One sample yielded the 28 T cell receptor beta chains listed below, sequenced in a study of shared clonotypes between healthy human individuals. The method was immunoSEQ multiplex PCR; TCRdb's version includes in-frame clones alone and lacks a portion of them. The table has 1,400,000 or so clones, 98% to 99% seen once. Sequencing was done on a sample of naive CD4+ T cells sorted from blood. Regarding subset: CD45RA+ positively selected. The receptors originated from a man younger than 40 in good health.

The rearrangement links TRBV7-2 to TRBJ2-5; no firm D call. This CDR3 is built from 13 residues. Trimming removed 1 base from V and 5 bases from J, with 8 bases in between. Germline loops: CDR1 SGHTA, CDR2 FQGNSA. The CDR3 DNA is TGTGCCAGCAGCTTAGGTTTTATGGAGACCCAGTACTTC. Translated: CASSLGFMETQYF.

As regards this clone: The sample has other DNA sequences that encode this CDR3 too. This sequence joins TRBV5-1 and TRBJ1-4, with D uncertain. With 2 bases removed from V and 7 bases from J, the gap between germline ends came to 9 bases. Per germline, CDR1 SGHRS and CDR2 YFSETQ. The CDR3 loop spans 13 amino acids. CDR3 coding DNA: TGCGCCAGCAGCTTTGGCGGCGGTGAAAAACTGTTTTTT. Translated, it gives CASSFGGGEKLFF.

The chain has TRBV2 and TRBJ1-1; TRBD1 is a possible D gene (5 bases). Trimming took off 6 bases at V and 2 bases at J, with 19 bases between the two ends. CDR1 and CDR2 from the germline V gene are SNHLY and FYNNEI. This CDR3 region has 16 residues. CDR3 DNA: TGTGCCAGCAGAAGGCCCGGGACCTCAACCAACACTGAAGCTTTCTTT. Protein product: CASRRPGTSTNTEAFF.

The chain uses TRBV5-4 and TRBJ2-1, with TRBD2 matching over 13 bases. There are 17 residues in the CDR3. Germline V lookup: CDR1 SGHNT, CDR2 YYREEE (reference sequence). The trim removed 3 bases at V and 10 bases at J, leaving 13 bases unmatched. The CDR3: CASSWTLLAGGPREQFF. CDR3 sequence (DNA): TGTGCCAGCAGCTGGACGTTACTAGCGGGAGGGCCACGGGAGCAGTTCTTC.

The J gene is TRBJ2-3, the V gene TRBV7-9; the match to TRBD1 covers 9 bases. Germline-derived CDR1 and CDR2 are SEHNR and FQNEAQ (reference sequence). The CDR3 consists of 18 residues. The V gene end was trimmed by 4 bases and the J gene end by 4 bases; junction bases not matched to a gene: 15. The CDR3, as DNA: TGTGCCAGCAGCTATCCTCTCTTTGGGACAGGGCAGCCAGATACGCAGTATTTT. Translating it yields CASSYPLFGTGQPDTQYF.

The chain recombines TRBV6-4 with TRBJ2-3; D not certain. V was pared by 4 bases and J by 6 bases, with 20 bases between. Per the germline V gene, CDR1 is MRHNA and CDR2 is SNTAGT. There are 16 residues in the CDR3. CDR3 residues: CASSADGLDFYDTQYF. Written as DNA, the CDR3 is TGTGCCAGCAGTGCGGACGGGCTGGATTTTTATGATACGCAGTATTTT.

The rearrangement links TRBV10-2 to TRBJ2-7; no clear D gene. The V gene's germline CDR1 is WSHSY and CDR2 SAAADI. CDR3 length equals 11 residues. V was shortened by 3 bases and J by 3 bases, with 3 bases between the two germline ends. CDR3 amino acids: CASSDIYEQYF. The CDR3 DNA reads as TGCGCCAGCAGTGACATCTACGAGCAGTACTTC.

V gene TRBV28 combines with J gene TRBJ1-2; the D gene is possibly TRBD1 (6 bases). Germline assignment: CDR1 MDHEN and CDR2 SYDVKM. Trimming stripped 9 bases from V and 3 bases from J, with 11 bases between. The CDR3 sequence is 12 residues long. CDR3 nucleotide sequence: TGTGCCAGTGCAGGGGTAGACTATGGCTACACCTTC. Residues: CASAGVDYGYTF.

The chain joins TRBV28 to TRBJ2-7; D is perhaps TRBD1 (6 bases). This CDR3 is built from 15 residues. Per germline, CDR1 MDHEN and CDR2 SYDVKM. V was pared by 3 bases and J by 4 bases, with 16 bases between. CDR3 region: CASSFDRTNVYEQYF. DNA for the CDR3: TGTGCCAGCAGTTTCGACAGGACCAATGTATACGAGCAGTACTTC.

Comments on this clone: The same CDR3 also results from other DNA sequences found in this sample. The chain carries TRBV5-1 and TRBJ2-1, with TRBD1 identical over 7 bases. There are 15 residues in the CDR3. V was clipped by 0 bases and J by 4 bases; unmatched bases: 4. The germline V gene encodes CDR1 SGHRS and CDR2 YFSETQ. CDR3 sequence reads: CASSLGDREYNEQFF. The CDR3 DNA sequence: TGCGCCAGCAGCTTGGGTGACAGGGAATACAATGAGCAGTTCTTC. The complete variable domain, with remaining parts taken from reference TRBV5-1 and TRBJ2-1, reads KAGVTQTPRYLIKTRGQQVTLSCSPISGHRSVSWYQQTPGQGLQFLFEYFSETQRNKGNFPGRFSGRQFSNSRSEMNVSTLELGDSALYLCASSLGDREYNEQFFGPGTRLTVL.

The chain is built from TRBV5-1 and TRBJ2-5, with 7 bases aligning to TRBD2. The CDR3 totals 13 residues. Trimming cost V 3 bases and J 3 bases; bases outside gene matches: 2. From germline, CDR1 is SGHRS and CDR2 YFSETQ. The CDR3 spells CASSSSGKETQYF. Written as DNA, the CDR3 is TGCGCCAGCAGCTCTAGCGGAAAAGAGACCCAGTACTTC.

The chain combines TRBV28 with TRBJ2-1; 11 bases fit TRBD2. This CDR3 comprises 17 residues. Germline V gene sequence: CDR1 MDHEN, CDR2 SYDVKM. The J segment lost 4 bases and the V segment lost 7 bases, leaving 12 bases of the junction unmatched. The CDR3 region is CASTPPSGTSGYNEQFF. The DNA of the CDR3 is TGTGCCAGCACCCCCCCGTCCGGGACTAGCGGTTACAATGAGCAGTTCTTC.

This chain connects TRBV18 to TRBJ1-5; D gene ambiguous. CDR3 length: 16 amino acids. Looked up from germline, CDR1 is KGHSH and CDR2 is LQKENI. V gave up 3 bases and J gave up 7 bases, with 19 bases separating them. The CDR3 DNA follows: TGTGCCAGCTCACCCCTGTCGTCGAGCGCCGCCCAGCCCCAGCATTTT. It translates to CASSPLSSSAAQPQHF.

In this sample, this clone turned up once. The J gene is TRBJ2-1, the V gene TRBV28; no reliable D call. Germline assignment: CDR1 MDHEN and CDR2 SYDVKM. Trimming cost V 2 bases and J 7 bases, with 12 bases left between them. The CDR3 totals 14 residues. In DNA, the CDR3 is TGTGCCAGCAGTTTAACAGTGATGGGAAATGAGCAGTTCTTC. It yields the protein CASSLTVMGNEQFF.

V gene TRBV9 combines with J gene TRBJ1-2, with D perhaps TRBD1 (5 bases). CDR1 SGDLS and CDR2 YYNGEE come from the germline V gene. Trimming removed 4 bases from V and 4 bases from J, with 14 bases in between. CDR3 size: 14 residues. The CDR3, as DNA: TGTGCCAGCAGCACCTTGACAGCATCCTATGGCTACACCTTC. It is translated as CASSTLTASYGYTF.

This clone appeared a single time. The chain carries TRBV29-1 and TRBJ2-7, with 7 positions matching TRBD1. The germline V gene encodes CDR1 SQVTM and CDR2 ANQGSEA. Losses at the gene ends were 6 bases for V and 6 bases for J; bases not matched to a gene: 14. The CDR3 is 14 amino acids. The CDR3 spells CSVTILGQDGEQYF. The CDR3, as DNA: TGCAGCGTAACAATATTAGGACAGGATGGCGAGCAGTACTTC.

This clone was found once. This chain joins TRBV18 and TRBJ1-1; D is unresolved. Between the trimmed V and J ends, which lost 3 bases and 0 bases, there was a span of 8 bases. This CDR3 comprises 14 residues. Germline assignment: CDR1 KGHSH and CDR2 LQKENI. The CDR3 loop reads CASSPQWMNTEAFF. The CDR3 region has the DNA TGTGCCAGCTCACCGCAGTGGATGAACACTGAAGCTTTCTTT.

V usage is TRBV28 and J usage is TRBJ1-1, with D possibly matching TRBD1 (6 bases). CDR1 is MDHEN, CDR2 SYDVKM, per germline. The CDR3 runs to 15 residues. V was shortened by 5 bases and J by 0 bases, with 13 bases between the two germline ends. The CDR3 sequence is CASSPPGAMNTEAFF. The CDR3 coding sequence is TGTGCCAGCAGTCCTCCGGGGGCCATGAACACTGAAGCTTTCTTT.

The CDR3 spells CASSVGGGAYEQFF. The CDR3 nucleotides read TGTGCCAGCAGCGTGGGGGGCGGAGCCTATGAGCAGTTCTTC. The rearrangement joins TRBV9 to TRBJ2-1; D possibly matches TRBD1 or TRBD2 (6 bases each). V lost 2 bases, J lost 8 bases, and 14 bases lay in between. The CDR3 loop spans 14 amino acids. Germline CDR1 is SGDLS and CDR2 is YYNGEE.

The rearrangement links TRBV11-2 to TRBJ2-2; TRBD2 matches at 7 bases. V was pared by 1 base and J by 4 bases, with 3 bases of the junction left unmatched. Germline V gene lookup returns CDR1 SGHAT and CDR2 FQNNGV. This CDR3 has 15 amino acids. Written as DNA, the CDR3 is TGTGCCAGCAGCTTAGCGCCGGGGGGCACCGGGGAGCTGTTTTTT. This encodes CASSLAPGGTGELFF.

The chain recombines TRBV27 with TRBJ2-1; D call uncertain. V was cut by 5 bases and J by 9 bases, with 8 bases left in between. The CDR3 sequence is 11 residues long. CDR1 and CDR2 (germline): MNHEY, SMNVEV (reference sequence). CDR3: CASSQGPEQFF. The DNA for the CDR3 is TGTGCCAGCAGTCAAGGGCCTGAGCAGTTCTTC.

For the CDR3, the DNA is TGTGCCTGGAGTGTCTTCCTAGCCCAAGGATTTGTAGCCAATGAGCAGTTCTTC. It specifies CAWSVFLAQGFVANEQFF. The rearrangement joins TRBV30 to TRBJ2-1; tentatively, D is TRBD2 (5 bases). Trimming cost V 0 bases and J 6 bases, with 24 bases left between them. This CDR3 region has 18 residues. Germline V gene lookup returns CDR1 GTSNPN and CDR2 SVGIG (reference sequence).

J is TRBJ2-1 and V is TRBV4-3; D gene uncertain. The V gene's germline CDR1 is LGHNA and CDR2 YSLEER. V dropped 1 base and J dropped 3 bases, with 13 bases sitting between them. This CDR3 is built from 16 residues. The CDR3 reads CASSQVFGDLYNEQFF. As DNA, the CDR3 is TGCGCCAGCAGCCAAGTTTTCGGAGACCTCTACAATGAGCAGTTCTTC.

The chain employs TRBV20-1 and TRBJ2-1; no definite D call. The germline gives CDR1 DFQATT, CDR2 SNEGSKA (reference sequence). This CDR3 contains 11 residues. Trimming removed 6 bases from V and 10 bases from J, with 13 bases in between. The CDR3 here is CSAREFKEQFF. In DNA, the CDR3 is TGCAGTGCCCGAGAATTCAAGGAGCAGTTCTTC.

The chain recombines TRBV5-6 with TRBJ1-2; 9 nucleotides line up with TRBD1. This CDR3 spans 16 amino acids. CDR1 is SGHDT and CDR2 is YYEEEE in the germline V gene. Losses at the gene ends were 1 base for V and 2 bases for J; bases not matched to a gene: 6. CDR3 in amino acids: CASSLKGQGRNYGYTF. CDR3 DNA: TGTGCCAGCAGCTTGAAGGGACAGGGAAGGAACTATGGCTACACCTTC.

Of note for this clone: At one end the junction does not follow the germline gene, possibly because of a read error. This chain links TRBV4-1 with TRBJ1-2; D is perhaps TRBD1 (6 bases). The germline V gene encodes CDR1 MGHRA and CDR2 YSYEKL. There are 15 residues in the CDR3. The CDR3 nucleotides are TGCGCCAGCACCCAACCGGGACACGAGGTACTTGGCTACACCTTC. The encoded protein is CASTQPGHEVLGYTF.

The chain carries TRBV18 and TRBJ2-2, with 9 bases identical to TRBD2. This CDR3 is built from 16 residues. J lost 8 bases, V lost 1 base, and 8 bases had no gene match. Germline V gives CDR1 KGHSH, CDR2 LQKENI. The CDR3 reads CASSPLAGALSGELFF. Written as DNA, the CDR3 is TGTGCCAGCTCACCACTAGCGGGAGCGTTATCTGGGGAGCTGTTTTTT.

The chain joins TRBV5-1 to TRBJ2-1, with D possibly TRBD2 on 6 matching bases. V dropped 3 bases and J dropped 0 bases, with 10 bases sitting between them. Germline V gives CDR1 SGHRS, CDR2 YFSETQ. The CDR3 has 15 residues. The CDR3 spells CASSSSGFSYNEQFF. As DNA, the CDR3 is TGCGCCAGCAGCTCGAGCGGGTTCTCCTACAATGAGCAGTTCTTC.